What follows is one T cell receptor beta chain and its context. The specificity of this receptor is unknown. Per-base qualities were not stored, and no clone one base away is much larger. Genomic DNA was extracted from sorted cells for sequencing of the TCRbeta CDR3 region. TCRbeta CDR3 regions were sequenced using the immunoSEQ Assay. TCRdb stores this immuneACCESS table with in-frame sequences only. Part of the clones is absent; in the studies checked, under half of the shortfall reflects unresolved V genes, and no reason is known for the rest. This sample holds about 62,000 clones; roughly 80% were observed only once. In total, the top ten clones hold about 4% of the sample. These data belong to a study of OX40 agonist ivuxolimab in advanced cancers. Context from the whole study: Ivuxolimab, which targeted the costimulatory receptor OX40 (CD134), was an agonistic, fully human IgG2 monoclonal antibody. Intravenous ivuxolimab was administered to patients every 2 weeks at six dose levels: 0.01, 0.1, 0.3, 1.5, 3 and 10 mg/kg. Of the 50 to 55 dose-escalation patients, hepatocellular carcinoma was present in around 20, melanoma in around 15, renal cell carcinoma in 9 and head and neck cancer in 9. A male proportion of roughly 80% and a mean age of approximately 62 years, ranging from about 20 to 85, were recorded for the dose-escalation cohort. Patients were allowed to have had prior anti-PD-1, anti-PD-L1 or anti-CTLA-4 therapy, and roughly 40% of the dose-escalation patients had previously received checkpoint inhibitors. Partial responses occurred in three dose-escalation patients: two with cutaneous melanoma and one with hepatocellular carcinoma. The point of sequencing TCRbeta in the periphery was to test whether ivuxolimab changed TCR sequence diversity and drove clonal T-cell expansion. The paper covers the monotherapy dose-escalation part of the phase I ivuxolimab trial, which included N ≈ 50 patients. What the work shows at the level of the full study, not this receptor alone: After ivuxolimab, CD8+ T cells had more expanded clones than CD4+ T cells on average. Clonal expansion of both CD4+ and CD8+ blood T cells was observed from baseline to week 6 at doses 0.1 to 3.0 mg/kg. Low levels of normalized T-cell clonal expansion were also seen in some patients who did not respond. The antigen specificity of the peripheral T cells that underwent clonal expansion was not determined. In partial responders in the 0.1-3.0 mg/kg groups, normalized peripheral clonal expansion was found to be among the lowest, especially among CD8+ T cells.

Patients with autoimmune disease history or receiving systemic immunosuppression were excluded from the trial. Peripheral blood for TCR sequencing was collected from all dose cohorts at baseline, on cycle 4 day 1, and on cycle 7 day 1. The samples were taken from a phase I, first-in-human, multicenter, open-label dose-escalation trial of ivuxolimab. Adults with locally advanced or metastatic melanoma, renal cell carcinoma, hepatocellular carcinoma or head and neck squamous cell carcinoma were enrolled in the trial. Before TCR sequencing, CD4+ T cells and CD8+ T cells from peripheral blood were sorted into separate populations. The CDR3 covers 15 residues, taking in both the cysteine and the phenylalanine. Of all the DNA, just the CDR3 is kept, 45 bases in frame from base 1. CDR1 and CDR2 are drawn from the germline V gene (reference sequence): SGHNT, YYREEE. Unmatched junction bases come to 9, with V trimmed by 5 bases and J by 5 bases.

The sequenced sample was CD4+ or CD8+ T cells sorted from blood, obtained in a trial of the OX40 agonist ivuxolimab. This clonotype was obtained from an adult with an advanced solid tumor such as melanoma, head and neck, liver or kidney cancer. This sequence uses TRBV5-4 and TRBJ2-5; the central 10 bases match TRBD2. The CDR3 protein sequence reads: CASSRSGGTRETQYF. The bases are TGTGCCAGCAGTCGTAGCGGGGGGACTCGGGAGACCCAGTACTTC.